The 29 T cell receptor beta chains below all came from one sample that was sequenced in a study of type 1 regulatory T cells. MiXCR was run by TCRdb on the reads, yielding one entry per CDR3 protein. Of some 89,000 distinct CDR3 sequences listed, roughly 31% were seen once; the top ten hold 2.2%. The sample taken for sequencing was CD4+ T cells, either the whole sample or a sorted fraction (not recorded which). The receptors shown here come from a human donor in good health.

The chain has TRBV5-5 and TRBJ2-1; D is unresolved. The CDR3 has 17 residues. The V and J ends lost 3 bases and 0 bases respectively, with 16 bases between them. The germline V gene encodes CDR1 SGHKS and CDR2 YYEKEE (reference sequence). The CDR3 protein is CASSSRLGGSSYNEQFF. CDR3 sequence (DNA): TGTGCCAGCAGCTCCCGACTCGGCGGAAGCTCCTACAATGAGCAGTTCTTC.

This rearrangement joins TRBV5-1 to TRBJ2-1, with 9 bases fitting TRBD1. Germline loops: CDR1 SGHRS, CDR2 YFSETQ. This CDR3 comprises 15 residues. V gave up 2 bases and J gave up 8 bases; unmatched junction bases: 8. The CDR3 DNA follows: TGCGCCAGCAGCTTCCGGGACAGGGTTGTCGATGAGCAGTTCTTC. The encoded protein is CASSFRDRVVDEQFF.

The CDR3 DNA sequence: TGCAGTGCTAGAGACCAGGCAGCGGTCTACGAGCAGTACTTC. Translating it yields CSARDQAAVYEQYF. The rearrangement joins TRBV20-1 to TRBJ2-7, with D possibly TRBD2 on 5 matching bases. This CDR3 contains 14 residues. From germline, CDR1 is DFQATT and CDR2 SNEGSKA (reference sequence). The germline V and J ends were trimmed by 0 bases and 3 bases, with 12 bases remaining between them.

V and J are TRBV11-2 and TRBJ2-4; 9 bases are a match to TRBD2. The trim removed 5 bases at V and 0 bases at J, leaving 14 bases unmatched. CDR1 is SGHAT, CDR2 FQNNGV, per germline. The CDR3 has 19 amino acids. CDR3 in DNA: TGTGCCAGCAGCCTGCCCCCGGCTAGCGGGATGATAGCCAAAAACATTCAGTACTTC. Amino acids: CASSLPPASGMIAKNIQYF.

This clonotype was observed once. One end of the junction fails to match germline, which may point to a read error. The chain couples TRBV5-5 to TRBJ2-5; 7 nucleotides align to TRBD2. CDR3 length: 15 residues. CDR1 is SGHKS, CDR2 YYEKEE, per germline (reference sequence). CDR3 nucleotide sequence: TGTGCCAGCAGCTTGGTAGGCGGGAGTCAGGAGACCCCGTACTTC. It specifies CASSLVGGSQETPYF.

This clonotype has ten or more counts. The chain combines TRBV5-1 with TRBJ2-1; perhaps TRBD2 as D (6 bases). CDR3 length: 14 residues. V was trimmed by 3 bases and J by 5 bases, leaving 12 bases between them. Germline V lookup: CDR1 SGHRS, CDR2 YFSETQ. The CDR3 sequence: CASSWAGGDNEQFF. CDR3 nucleotide sequence: TGCGCCAGCAGCTGGGCCGGGGGTGACAATGAGCAGTTCTTC.

The V gene is TRBV7-2, the J gene TRBJ1-1, with D perhaps TRBD1 (5 bases). V was clipped by 5 bases and J by 1 base, with 14 bases between them. Per germline, CDR1 SGHTA and CDR2 FQGNSA. The CDR3 length is 15 residues. CDR3 nucleotides: TGTGCCAGCAGCAAACACGGGGACGCGAACACTGAAGCTTTCTTT. Translating gives CASSKHGDANTEAFF.

A few counts support this clonotype. The V gene is TRBV5-1, the J gene TRBJ2-7; the match to TRBD1 covers 8 bases. V shed 7 bases, J shed 5 bases, and the junction held 11 bases outside the gene matches. Germline values: CDR1 SGHRS, CDR2 YFSETQ. The CDR3 spans 14 residues. The CDR3 reads CASQGQGDFHEQYF. CDR3 in DNA: TGCGCCAGCCAAGGACAGGGTGATTTCCACGAGCAGTACTTC.

The V call is TRBV24-1, the J call TRBJ2-1; TRBD2 matches at 10 bases. The CDR3 sequence is 16 residues long. Per germline, CDR1 KGHDR and CDR2 SFDVKD. V gave up 2 bases and J gave up 0 bases; unmatched junction bases: 0. The CDR3 reads CATSDSSGGSYNEQFF. The DNA for the CDR3 is TGTGCCACCAGTGATTCTAGCGGGGGCTCCTACAATGAGCAGTTCTTC.

This chain uses TRBV5-1 with TRBJ2-2; the D gene is possibly TRBD2 (5 bases). Germline CDR1 reads SGHRS; CDR2 reads YFSETQ. The CDR3 contains 16 residues. V was clipped by 0 bases and J by 6 bases, with 15 bases between them. The DNA of the CDR3 is TGCGCCAGCAGCTTGGGAGTTGGAGTGAGGGCCGGGGAGCTGTTTTTT. It encodes CASSLGVGVRAGELFF.

This clonotype was seen more than once but under ten times. The genes are TRBV7-6 and TRBJ2-3, with TRBD2 as a possible D gene (6 bases). The germline V gene encodes CDR1 SGHVS and CDR2 FNYEAQ. Trimming shortened V by 6 bases and J by 1 base, and 14 bases separated the two germline ends. This CDR3 contains 15 residues. The CDR3 coding sequence is TGTGCCAGCAGTCAAAGGACGGGGGGCACAGATACGCAGTATTTT. This encodes CASSQRTGGTDTQYF.

This clonotype turned up a few times. In nucleotides, the CDR3 is TGCGCCAGCAGCTCGACGGGACTAGCCGCAGATACGCAGTATTTT. It yields the protein CASSSTGLAADTQYF. This chain joins TRBV5-1 and TRBJ2-3; the match to TRBD2 covers 9 bases. CDR3 length equals 15 residues. J was trimmed by 4 bases and V by 3 bases; bases with no gene match: 6. The germline V gene encodes CDR1 SGHRS and CDR2 YFSETQ.

The chain carries TRBV18 and TRBJ2-7; a possible D gene is TRBD1 (6 bases). The CDR3 spans 17 residues. Germline values: CDR1 KGHSH, CDR2 LQKENI. V was trimmed by 1 base and J by 6 bases, leaving 22 bases between them. The CDR3 region has the DNA TGTGCCAGCTCACCACTCCCACTTACTATACAGGGCCCCGAGCAGTACTTC. Translation: CASSPLPLTIQGPEQYF.

The chain is built from TRBV20-1 and TRBJ2-7, with 11 bases that match TRBD1. Germline CDR1 reads DFQATT; CDR2 reads SNEGSKA (reference sequence). The CDR3 sequence is 17 residues long. The V gene end was trimmed by 3 bases and the J gene end by 5 bases; junction bases not matched to a gene: 15. CDR3 DNA sequence: TGCAGTGCTAGTATGGGACAGGGGGTCGGGGGGAAGAACGAGCAGTACTTC. Translation gives CSASMGQGVGGKNEQYF.

This chain uses TRBV20-1 with TRBJ2-5; the D gene is possibly TRBD2 (5 bases). CDR1 and CDR2 (germline): DFQATT, SNEGSKA (reference sequence). V was clipped by 7 bases and J by 4 bases, with 22 bases between them. This CDR3 contains 15 residues. The DNA for the CDR3 is TGCAGTGTCACGACTCCGATAGAGGGAGCAGAGACCCAGTACTTC. It codes for CSVTTPIEGAETQYF.

The chain recombines TRBV30 with TRBJ1-3; D is undetermined. Per germline, CDR1 GTSNPN and CDR2 SVGIG (reference sequence). Trimming took off 3 bases at V and 0 bases at J, with 9 bases between the two ends. The CDR3 extends over 14 amino acids. The CDR3 is CAWRTPPSGNTIYF. In DNA form, the CDR3 reads TGTGCCTGGAGGACTCCGCCCTCTGGAAACACCATATATTTT. Complete variable domain (other parts from reference TRBV30 and TRBJ1-3): SQTIHQWPATLVQPVGSPLSLECTVEGTSNPNLYWYRQAAGRGLQLLFYSVGIGQISSEVPQNLSASRPQDRQFILSSKKLLLSDSGFYLCAWRTPPSGNTIYFGEGSWLTVV.

V is TRBV20-1 and J is TRBJ2-7; D is undetermined. V gave up 6 bases and J gave up 4 bases, with 25 bases separating them. CDR3 length: 16 residues. Germline V gives CDR1 DFQATT, CDR2 SNEGSKA (reference sequence). The CDR3 here is CSATPLLATTAYEQYF. The CDR3 DNA sequence: TGCAGTGCAACCCCCCTTTTGGCTACTACCGCATACGAGCAGTACTTC.

V is TRBV19 and J is TRBJ2-1, with D unresolved. This CDR3 has 11 residues. Trimming removed 7 bases at V and 7 bases at J, with 8 bases between. CDR1 and CDR2 from the germline V gene are LNHDA and SQIVND (reference sequence). CDR3 nucleotide sequence: TGTGCCAGTATATTTAGTAATGAGCAGTTCTTC. Translated, it gives CASIFSNEQFF. Full variable domain (rest looked up from reference TRBV19 and TRBJ2-1): DGGITQSPKYLFRKEGQNVTLSCEQNLNHDAMYWYRQDPGQGLRLIYYSQIVNDFQKGDIAEGYSVSREKKESFPLTVTSAQKNPTAFYLCASIFSNEQFFGPGTRLTVL.

The chain has TRBV4-2 and TRBJ2-1, with a tentative D call TRBD1 (7 bases). This CDR3 has 17 amino acids. Germline assignment: CDR1 LGHNA and CDR2 YNFKEQ. The V and J ends lost 3 bases and 2 bases respectively, with 17 bases between them. The CDR3 DNA sequence: TGTGCCAGCAGCCATGACCCAGGGGGGAGGACCTACAATGAGCAGTTCTTC. Its translation: CASSHDPGGRTYNEQFF.

The chain joins TRBV7-6 to TRBJ2-7, with 12 bases aligning to TRBD2. Trimming took 2 bases from V and 1 from J; bases not matched to a gene: 6. CDR1 and CDR2 from the germline V gene are SGHVS and FNYEAQ. CDR3 size: 17 residues. The CDR3 reads CASSLITSGRRSYEQYF. The CDR3 region has the DNA TGTGCCAGCAGCTTAATAACTAGCGGGAGGAGGTCCTACGAGCAGTACTTC.

This chain uses TRBV7-8 with TRBJ2-5; 14 bases line up with TRBD2. Germline V CDR1 and CDR2: SGHVS, FQNEAQ. The CDR3 length is 17 residues. V shed 5 bases, J shed 5 bases, and the junction held 10 bases outside the gene matches. CDR3 sequence: CASSTGTSGSIGETQYF. The CDR3 DNA sequence: TGTGCCAGCAGCACCGGGACTAGCGGGAGTATTGGGGAGACCCAGTACTTC.

This chain links TRBV5-1 with TRBJ1-1, with D perhaps TRBD1 (5 bases). CDR1 and CDR2 from the germline V gene are SGHRS and YFSETQ. The CDR3 is 14 residues long. V gave up 0 bases and J gave up 5 bases, with 11 bases separating them. CDR3 sequence (DNA): TGCGCCAGCAGCTTGGCCGGCCAGGGAACTGAAGCTTTCTTT. Translation: CASSLAGQGTEAFF.

The chain combines TRBV19 with TRBJ2-5; 7 nucleotides align to TRBD2. CDR1 and CDR2 (germline): LNHDA, SQIVND (reference sequence). V lost 3 bases and J lost 5; bases outside the gene matches: 12. CDR3 length: 16 residues. CDR3 in amino acids: CASSINGAGAGETQYF. CDR3 bases: TGTGCCAGTAGTATCAATGGGGCGGGAGCTGGGGAGACCCAGTACTTC.

The CDR3 region is CASRRTGSGEKLFF. For the CDR3, the DNA is TGCGCCAGCAGACGGACAGGTTCAGGTGAAAAACTGTTTTTT. This chain uses TRBV4-1 with TRBJ1-4; 7 bases are shared with TRBD1. Germline loops: CDR1 MGHRA, CDR2 YSYEKL. This CDR3 spans 14 amino acids. V was pared by 6 bases and J by 7 bases, with 8 bases of the junction left unmatched.

This clonotype was found a few times. The chain recombines TRBV3-1 with TRBJ2-4, with D possibly being TRBD1 (6 bases). The CDR3 has 12 residues. Per the germline V gene, CDR1 is LGHDT and CDR2 is YNNKEL (reference sequence). V was cut by 4 bases and J by 7 bases, with 8 bases left in between. CDR3 sequence (DNA): TGTGCCAGCAGCCTAGGACAGAACATTCAGTACTTC. Encoded protein: CASSLGQNIQYF.

This clonotype was observed a handful of times. The chain recombines TRBV3-1 with TRBJ2-7; D perhaps matches TRBD2 (6 bases). With 5 bases removed from V and 2 bases from J, the gap between germline ends came to 19 bases. The CDR3 is 16 residues long. Germline V lookup: CDR1 LGHDT, CDR2 YNNKEL (reference sequence). The CDR3: CASSSFGGAMAYEQYF. The CDR3 DNA sequence: TGTGCCAGCAGCTCGTTCGGGGGAGCTATGGCCTACGAGCAGTACTTC.

This clonotype came up a few times. The J gene is TRBJ2-1, the V gene TRBV6-6; TRBD2 aligns across 9 bases. The CDR3 consists of 18 residues. Looked up from germline, CDR1 is MNHNY and CDR2 is SVGAGI (reference sequence). J lost 5 bases, V lost 0 bases, and 11 bases had no gene match. The CDR3: CASSYSGAGGRKNNEQFF. The CDR3 DNA follows: TGTGCCAGCAGTTACTCGGGAGCGGGAGGCCGAAAAAACAATGAGCAGTTCTTC.

This clonotype turned up a few times. The chain employs TRBV5-1 and TRBJ2-7; 12 bases line up with TRBD1. Germline V gene data show CDR1 as SGHRS and CDR2 as YFSETQ. V lost 4 bases and J lost 7; bases outside the gene matches: 9. CDR3 length: 15 amino acids. The CDR3, as DNA: TGCGCCAGCAGCGAGCCGGGACAGGGGGCATGGGAGCAGTACTTC. Protein sequence: CASSEPGQGAWEQYF.

This sequence joins TRBV28 and TRBJ2-3, with 7 bases matching TRBD2. The germline CDR1 and CDR2 sequences are MDHEN and SYDVKM. This CDR3 has 15 residues. Trimming took 9 bases from V and 4 from J; bases not matched to a gene: 13. The chain's CDR3 is CASSTWGGAADTQYF. For the CDR3, the DNA is TGTGCCAGTTCAACCTGGGGGGGAGCAGCAGATACGCAGTATTTT.